The 31 T cell receptor beta chains below were found in one sample sequenced in a study of CD8 T cells in Susac syndrome. When the RNA was reverse transcribed, random hexamers were used with an input of about 0.5 to 1 ug. TCRdb processed the immunoSEQ multiplex PCR reads anew with MiXCR; each CDR3 protein has one entry. Here the sample spans some 260,000 distinct CDR3 sequences, approximately 81% being singletons. Sequencing used CD8+ T cells from PBMCs. These receptors were collected from a human donor with multiple sclerosis.

This clonotype has more than one count but fewer than ten. The chain uses TRBV6-1 and TRBJ1-2; the D is unclear. Per the germline V gene, CDR1 is MNHNS and CDR2 is SASEGT. V was cut by 5 bases and J by 6 bases, with 13 bases left in between. The CDR3 consists of 13 residues. CDR3 in DNA: TGTGCCAGCAGTTTGTCCTACGGAGATGGCTACACCTTC. Protein product: CASSLSYGDGYTF.

The V gene is TRBV12-3 or TRBV12-4, the J gene TRBJ2-1; TRBD1 agrees at 7 bases. J lost 3 bases, V lost 3 bases, and 11 bases had no gene match. The CDR3 has 17 residues. The CDR3 DNA sequence: TGTGCCAGCAGTTTCAGGGACAGTGCAACCGGCTACAATGAGCAGTTCTTC. Translated, it gives CASSFRDSATGYNEQFF.

This clonotype was seen a few times. CDR3 residues: CASSSRSSGETYNEQFF. The CDR3 nucleotides are TGTGCCAGCAGCTCCAGATCTAGCGGGGAGACCTACAATGAGCAGTTCTTC. The rearrangement joins TRBV7-9 to TRBJ2-1, with 9 bases fitting TRBD2. The CDR3 consists of 17 residues. Germline V gives CDR1 SEHNR, CDR2 FQNEAQ (reference sequence). V trimming: 4 bases; J trimming: 2 bases; junction bases outside the gene matches: 9.

This clonotype was counted a single time. The chain recombines TRBV29-1 with TRBJ1-2; D perhaps matches TRBD1 (6 bases). Trimming shortened V by 0 bases and J by 0 bases, and 17 bases separated the two germline ends. Germline CDR1 reads SQVTM; CDR2 reads ANQGSEA. The CDR3 extends over 17 amino acids. The chain's CDR3 is CSVEDRRQDPSNYGYTF. The CDR3 region has the DNA TGCAGCGTTGAAGATCGCCGACAGGACCCTTCTAACTATGGCTACACCTTC.

V usage is TRBV15 and J usage is TRBJ2-3, with TRBD2 as a possible D gene (6 bases). The CDR3 extends over 15 amino acids. The ends were cut back, 1 base at V and 1 base at J, with 9 bases in the middle. The germline CDR1 and CDR2 sequences are LNHNV and YYDKDF (reference sequence). The CDR3 spells CATSRGLEGTDTQYF. The CDR3 DNA sequence: TGTGCCACCAGCAGAGGACTAGAGGGCACAGATACGCAGTATTTT.

This sequence joins TRBV12-3 or TRBV12-4 and TRBJ2-7; 8 nucleotides agree with TRBD1. CDR3 size: 15 residues. V was clipped by 6 bases and J by 2 bases; unmatched bases: 9. CDR3 residues: CASSTRGQRPYEQYF. In DNA, the CDR3 is TGTGCCAGCAGCACCAGGGGGCAAAGACCCTACGAGCAGTACTTC.

The chain links TRBV7-8 to TRBJ2-5; D not resolved. Germline V CDR1 and CDR2: SGHVS, FQNEAQ. The CDR3 is made up of 12 amino acids. V shed 5 bases and J shed 3 bases, with 7 bases lying between them. The CDR3 DNA reads as TGTGCCAGCAGCACCCAAAAAGAGACCCAGTACTTC. Amino acid sequence: CASSTQKETQYF.

The count of this clonotype is one. This sequence joins TRBV18 and TRBJ2-7; TRBD2 is a possible D gene (6 bases). This CDR3 region has 16 residues. Between the trimmed V and J ends, which lost 2 bases and 2 bases, there was a span of 16 bases. CDR1 and CDR2 (germline): KGHSH, LQKENI. In nucleotides, the CDR3 is TGTGCCAGCTCACCATGGGACTCAAAGACTCCCTACGAGCAGTACTTC. Its protein product is CASSPWDSKTPYEQYF.

The chain employs TRBV5-4 and TRBJ2-3; TRBD1 matches 8 bases. V gave up 2 bases and J gave up 2 bases; unmatched junction bases: 7. The CDR3 has 16 residues. The germline CDR1 and CDR2 sequences are SGHNT and YYREEE (reference sequence). This CDR3 is CASSFDRGGPTDTQYF. Written as DNA, the CDR3 is TGTGCCAGCAGCTTTGACAGGGGAGGCCCCACAGATACGCAGTATTTT.

This chain connects TRBV28 to TRBJ2-7, with 7 bases matching TRBD1. The CDR3 is 16 residues long. Germline loops: CDR1 MDHEN, CDR2 SYDVKM. J lost 7 bases, V lost 4 bases, and 16 bases had no gene match. The CDR3, as DNA: TGTGCCAGCAGTTCCCTGACTCGACAGGGAAGGGGGGAGCAGTACTTC. It specifies CASSSLTRQGRGEQYF.

CDR3 region: CASSEYSPPDRDRGNHAGNTIYF. CDR3 DNA: TGTGCCAGCAGTGAATATAGTCCGCCCGACCGGGACAGGGGAAATCACGCTGGAAACACCATATATTTT. The chain joins TRBV25-1 to TRBJ1-3, with 10 bases that match TRBD1. Trimming cost V 0 bases and J 2 bases; bases outside gene matches: 22. CDR1 is MGHDK and CDR2 is SYGVNS in the germline V gene. The CDR3 spans 23 residues.

The chain carries TRBV30 and TRBJ1-2; D is possibly TRBD1 (6 bases). Germline loops: CDR1 GTSNPN, CDR2 SVGIG (reference sequence). The CDR3 runs to 14 residues. The V end was cut by 1 base, the J end by 4 bases, with 13 bases between. The CDR3 DNA is TGTGCCTGGAGTGAGGGGGTCTCCGCCTATGGCTACACCTTC. Translated: CAWSEGVSAYGYTF.

The rearrangement joins TRBV18 to TRBJ2-5, with no clear D. Germline V gives CDR1 KGHSH, CDR2 LQKENI. V lost 1 base, J lost 3 bases, and 15 bases lay in between. This CDR3 has 16 amino acids. CDR3 amino acids: CASSPRSWATEETQYF. In DNA, the CDR3 is TGTGCCAGCTCACCACGTTCGTGGGCAACCGAAGAGACCCAGTACTTC.

As regards this clonotype: At one end, the junction sequence differs from germline, possibly due to a read error. The chain employs TRBV6-4 and TRBJ2-1; 9 bases line up with TRBD2. Germline assignment: CDR1 MRHNA and CDR2 SNTAGT. The length of the CDR3 is 15 residues. The DNA of the CDR3 is TGTGCCAGCAGTGAATTGGCGGGAGGGCGGAATGTGCAGTTCTTC. Protein sequence: CASSELAGGRNVQFF.

The chain joins TRBV11-2 to TRBJ2-7, with 7 bases fitting TRBD1. CDR1 and CDR2 (germline): SGHAT, FQNNGV. Trimming at V came to 5 bases and at J to 4 bases, leaving 11 bases not matched to a gene. There are 15 residues in the CDR3. CDR3 DNA sequence: TGTGCCAGCAGCCCCCGCCCGGGACAGCGTTACGAGCAGTACTTC. It encodes CASSPRPGQRYEQYF. The entire variable domain, with the rest obtained from reference TRBV11-2 and TRBJ2-7, is as follows: EAGVAQSPRYKIIEKRQSVAFWCNPISGHATLYWYQQILGQGPKLLIQFQNNGVVDDSQLPKDRFSAERLKGVDSTLKIQPAKLEDSAVYLCASSPRPGQRYEQYFGPGTRLTVT.

This chain uses TRBV4-1 with TRBJ1-2, with D uncertain. V lost 0 bases and J 4 bases, leaving 21 bases between the germline ends. Germline V gene sequence: CDR1 MGHRA, CDR2 YSYEKL. The CDR3 covers 18 residues. The CDR3 region has the DNA TGCGCCAGCAGCCAAGAAGACGGTGTGCCCGATTATGGCTATGGCTACACCTTC. Translating it yields CASSQEDGVPDYGYGYTF.

J is TRBJ1-4 and V is TRBV27, with no clear D. Germline values: CDR1 MNHEY, CDR2 SMNVEV (reference sequence). The CDR3 consists of 17 residues. V was pared by 4 bases and J by 5 bases, with 20 bases between. The CDR3 reads CASSSHLIGRANEKLFF. In DNA, the CDR3 is TGTGCCAGCAGTTCACATCTTATAGGGAGAGCCAATGAAAAACTGTTTTTT. The entire variable domain, with the rest obtained from reference TRBV27 and TRBJ1-4, is as follows: EAQVTQNPRYLITVTGKKLTVTCSQNMNHEYMSWYRQDPGLGLRQIYYSMNVEVTDKGDVPEGYKVSRKEKRNFPLILESPSPNQTSLYFCASSSHLIGRANEKLFFGSGTQLSVL.

V usage is TRBV5-1 and J usage is TRBJ1-2; tentatively, D is TRBD1 (6 bases). With 0 bases removed from V and 4 bases from J, the gap between germline ends came to 22 bases. Germline CDR1 SGHRS, CDR2 YFSETQ. This CDR3 spans 18 amino acids. CDR3 loop: CASSLAGHGGRRVYGYTF. Written as DNA, the CDR3 is TGCGCCAGCAGCTTGGCTGGACACGGGGGGCGTCGCGTCTATGGCTACACCTTC.

The chain couples TRBV6-5 to TRBJ1-4; 8 bases are shared with TRBD1. Germline values: CDR1 MNHEY, CDR2 SVGAGI. This CDR3 region has 16 residues. The V gene end was trimmed by 1 base and the J gene end by 7 bases; junction bases not matched to a gene: 8. The chain's CDR3 is CASSYFGTGGSEKLFF. DNA of the CDR3: TGTGCCAGCAGTTACTTCGGGACAGGCGGTAGTGAAAAACTGTTTTTT.

This clonotype has only one observation. This chain links TRBV14 with TRBJ1-1, with D tentatively TRBD1 (5 bases). Germline V gene lookup returns CDR1 SGHDN and CDR2 FVKESK. The CDR3 is made up of 14 amino acids. V was pared by 4 bases and J by 1 base, with 10 bases between. The CDR3 nucleotides are TGTGCCAGCAGCCCCTGGGGCGCGAACACTGAAGCTTTCTTT. Encoded protein: CASSPWGANTEAFF.

The rearrangement links TRBV6-2 or TRBV6-3 to TRBJ1-5; possible D gene TRBD1, 5 bases. The CDR3 is 17 residues long. Per the germline V gene, CDR1 is MNHEY and CDR2 is SVGEGT. V gave up 6 bases and J gave up 3 bases, with 21 bases separating them. The CDR3 loop is CASRRQKAAQTNQPQHF. The CDR3 DNA reads TGTGCCAGCAGACGACAGAAAGCGGCCCAGACCAATCAGCCCCAGCATTTT.

This CDR3 reads CASSLLREADTEAFF. The CDR3 DNA is TGTGCCAGCAGCTTATTGAGGGAAGCGGACACTGAAGCTTTCTTT. This sequence joins TRBV11-2 and TRBJ1-1, with unresolved D. Germline lookup yields CDR1 SGHAT and CDR2 FQNNGV. The CDR3 has 15 residues. Trimming shortened V by 2 bases and J by 3 bases, and 13 bases separated the two germline ends.

The rearrangement joins TRBV6-1 to TRBJ1-1; no clear D gene. V was trimmed by 4 bases and J by 5 bases, leaving 14 bases between them. Per germline, CDR1 MNHNS and CDR2 SASEGT. The CDR3 covers 14 residues. CDR3 loop: CASSVGRGGTEAFF. Written as DNA, the CDR3 is TGTGCCAGCAGTGTTGGTCGAGGTGGAACTGAAGCTTTCTTT.

The sample holds a few counts of this clonotype. The chain's CDR3 is CASLHSGELFF. For the CDR3, the DNA is TGTGCCAGCCTCCACAGCGGGGAGCTGTTTTTT. The chain uses TRBV5-6 and TRBJ2-2; D uncertain. CDR1 and CDR2 (germline): SGHDT, YYEEEE. Deletions cut 7 bases from V and 7 bases from J, with 8 bases between. The CDR3 contains 11 residues.

The chain is built from TRBV7-9 and TRBJ1-1; D is ambiguous. CDR3 length: 11 residues. V lost 1 base to trimming and J lost 7 bases, with 4 bases between them. CDR1 and CDR2 from the germline V gene are SEHNR and FQNEAQ (reference sequence). The CDR3 DNA reads as TGTGCCAGCAGCTTAGGCCATGAAGCTTTCTTT. It translates to CASSLGHEAFF.

The rearrangement joins TRBV6-5 to TRBJ1-6; maybe TRBD1 (5 bases). The V gene lost 0 bases and the J gene lost 9 bases, with 9 bases spanning the gap. The CDR3 contains 14 residues. Germline V CDR1 and CDR2: MNHEY, SVGAGI. Here the CDR3 DNA reads TGTGCCAGCAGTTACTCGATCCAGGGTTCACCCCTCCACTTT. Its protein product is CASSYSIQGSPLHF.

The chain recombines TRBV2 with TRBJ2-7; D is unresolved. Germline values: CDR1 SNHLY, CDR2 FYNNEI. The ends were cut back, 3 bases at V and 0 bases at J, with 12 bases in the middle. The CDR3 loop spans 15 amino acids. CDR3: CASSEGSEFSYEQYF. The CDR3 coding sequence is TGTGCCAGCAGTGAGGGCAGTGAATTCTCCTACGAGCAGTACTTC.

J is TRBJ1-4 and V is TRBV18; D is ambiguous. CDR1 and CDR2 (germline): KGHSH, LQKENI. The CDR3 sequence is 16 residues long. Trimming stripped 1 base from V and 4 bases from J, with 13 bases between. This CDR3 reads CASSPQFGSYNEKLFF. The CDR3 DNA reads TGTGCCAGCTCACCACAGTTCGGGAGCTATAATGAAAAACTGTTTTTT.

This clonotype was counted a single time. The gene calls are TRBV5-1 and TRBJ2-2, with 10 positions matching TRBD2. Per germline, CDR1 SGHRS and CDR2 YFSETQ. V was clipped by 3 bases and J by 4 bases; unmatched bases: 3. The CDR3 totals 15 residues. CDR3 in DNA: TGCGCCAGCAGCTCAGGACTAGCGGTCACCGGGGAGCTGTTTTTT. Its translation is CASSSGLAVTGELFF.

This clonotype was detected a few times. This chain connects TRBV27 to TRBJ2-1; a weak D match, TRBD2 (5 bases). V was shortened by 3 bases and J by 9 bases, with 18 bases between the two germline ends. CDR3 length: 15 residues. CDR1 is MNHEY and CDR2 is SMNVEV in the germline V gene (reference sequence). DNA of the CDR3: TGTGCCAGCAGTTTTGTGGACTCTCCCCCAGGTGAGCAGTTCTTC. Its translation: CASSFVDSPPGEQFF.

The chain links TRBV19 to TRBJ2-2; 7 positions match TRBD2. CDR1 and CDR2 (germline): LNHDA, SQIVND (reference sequence). V was pared by 8 bases and J by 0 bases, with 6 bases of the junction left unmatched. This CDR3 comprises 15 residues. The CDR3 DNA is TGTGCCAGTGAAAGACTAGCAGCGAACACCGGGGAGCTGTTTTTT. This sequence encodes CASERLAANTGELFF.